This T cell receptor beta chain derives from a study of blood T cell repertoires in COVID-19. Study-wide context: Sites in the United States, Italy and Spain provided acute and convalescent COVID-19 samples.

Profiling relied on immunoSEQ multiplex PCR, and the TCRdb table lists in-frame clones only, not all of them. The sample holds fewer than 110,000 clones; approximately 89% are singletons and the top ten take approximately 6.8%. The V gene lost 0 bases and the J gene lost 7 bases, with 18 bases spanning the gap. This CDR3 is built from 15 residues. CDR1 SQVTM and CDR2 ANQGSEA come from the germline V gene. Sequencing was performed on peripheral blood. The chain joins TRBV29-1 to TRBJ1-2; possibly TRBD1 for D (6 bases). The sequence was collected from a man aged 50 to 60 with active or convalescent COVID-19. The DNA for the CDR3 is TGCAGCGTTGAAGATCCGAGGGGCCCCAGGGGTGGCTACACCTTC. This gives the protein CSVEDPRGPRGGYTF.